Listed below are T cell receptor beta chains from one sample, sequenced in a study of cytomegalovirus exposure and HLA in healthy donors. Profiling relied on immunoSEQ multiplex PCR, and the TCRdb table lists in-frame clones only, not all of them. The sample yields over 120,000 clones, 70% to 80% seen once. The sample was PBMCs. The receptors come from a woman in her fifties or sixties in good health and CMV-seropositive. Each CDR3 is given with its conserved first and last residue. The D gene is left open where the match is weak. Part of the rows lack a size; the others show once, few, many or a class for expanded clones.

TRBJ2-1	once	.	TRBV5-1	TGCGCCAGCAGCCCAACTGACACGAACTACAATGAGCAGTTCTTC	CASSPTDTNYNEQFF
TRBJ2-5	.	.	TRBV29-1	TGCAGCGTTGGGGACACGCGACAAGAGACCCAGTACTTC	CSVGDTRQETQYF
TRBJ1-2	.	.	TRBV4-2	TGTGCCAGCAGCCAAGGTCTTGGCTACACCTTC	CASSQGLGYTF
TRBJ1-2	.	.	TRBV12-5	TGTGCTAGTGGAGGCGGCAGGGCTGGCTACACCTTC	CASGGGRAGYTF
TRBJ2-7	once	.	TRBV28	TGTGCCAGCAGCCTAGTAGGCGAGCAGTACTTC	CASSLVGEQYF
TRBJ2-2	.	TRBD1	TRBV2	TGTGCCAGCTTGGGACAGGGGGAAGCCGGGGAGCTGTTTTTT	CASLGQGEAGELFF
TRBJ1-2	.	TRBD1	TRBV5-1	TGCGCCAGCACTCCACAAGGTGCAGGGGGCGGCGGCTACACCTTC	CASTPQGAGGGGYTF
TRBJ1-1	.	.	TRBV6-1	TGTGCCAGCAGTGAAGCGCGGCGGTGGAACACTGAAGCTTTCTTT	CASSEARRWNTEAFF
TRBJ2-2	.	TRBD1	TRBV5-6	TGTGCCAGCAGCCTGCCGGGACAGGGGGCCACCGGGGAGCTGTTTTTT	CASSLPGQGATGELFF
TRBJ2-2	.	.	TRBV29-1	TGCAGCGTTGCCCCGCGGGGCGGGGAGCTGTTTTTT	CSVAPRGGELFF
TRBJ1-1	.	TRBD1	TRBV15	TGTGCCACCAGCATCGGGACAGGGCGAGAAACTGAAGCTTTCTTT	CATSIGTGRETEAFF
TRBJ1-1	.	.	TRBV28	TGTGCCAGCACCGGTGGGGGGGGGTTCACGAAAACTGAAGCTTTCTTT	CASTGGGGFTKTEAFF
TRBJ2-3	.	.	TRBV5-6	TGTGCCAGCACATTGGGGGGGCGAGGGACAGATACGCAGTATTTT	CASTLGGRGTDTQYF
TRBJ2-6	few	.	TRBV29-1	TGCAGCGTGTCACAGGGTTCCTCTGGGGCCAACGTCCTGACTTTC	CSVSQGSSGANVLTF
TRBJ2-7	.	.	TRBV15	TGTGCCACCAGCAGAGATCGGGTGACGGGCGAGCAGTACTTC	CATSRDRVTGEQYF
TRBJ1-5	.	.	TRBV14	TGTGCCAGCAGCCCTGGACACAATCAGCCCCAGCATTTT	CASSPGHNQPQHF
TRBJ1-1	.	.	TRBV27	TGTGCCAGCAAAAGAGGTGGGAACACTGAAGCTTTCTTT	CASKRGGNTEAFF
TRBJ1-2	.	.	TRBV5-1	TGCGCCAGCAGCGGAGACGGCTATGGCTACACCTTC	CASSGDGYGYTF
TRBJ1-2	few	.	TRBV19	TGTGCCAGTACCGAGGAGGCAGTAGGTGGCTACACCTTC	CASTEEAVGGYTF
TRBJ2-7	few	TRBD2	TRBV9	TGTGCCAGCAGCGTATCTAGCGGGGACACCTACGAGCAGTACTTC	CASSVSSGDTYEQYF
TRBJ1-1	.	.	TRBV2	TGTGCCAGCAGTCAAACAGATCTGAACACTGAAGCTTTCTTT	CASSQTDLNTEAFF
TRBJ1-1	few	TRBD1	TRBV5-6	TGTGCCAGCAGCTGGACAGGGCGTAGAACTGAAGCTTTCTTT	CASSWTGRRTEAFF
TRBJ1-1	.	.	TRBV7-9	TGTGCCAGCAGCACCCGACAGGTACATGAAGCTTTCTTT	CASSTRQVHEAFF
TRBJ2-5	.	.	TRBV11-3	TGTGCCAGCAGCTCAGGGGGAGGAGAGACCCAGTACTTC	CASSSGGGETQYF
TRBJ2-1	once	TRBD2	TRBV9	TGTGCCAGCGGGCTAGCGGGAGGGTACAATGAGCAGTTCTTC	CASGLAGGYNEQFF
TRBJ1-3	.	.	TRBV2	TGTGCCAGCATCCTGACAGGCTCTGGAAACACCATATATTTT	CASILTGSGNTIYF
TRBJ1-1	once	.	TRBV5-1	TGCGCCAGCAGCTTGGAGGGGACATTGAACACTGAAGCTTTCTTT	CASSLEGTLNTEAFF
TRBJ2-7	.	TRBD1	TRBV28	TGTGCCAGCGGCGGTAGGGGGCGCGAGCAGTACTTC	CASGGRGREQYF
TRBJ1-4	.	.	TRBV15	TGTGCCACCAGCGAGGTCACCGGGGACTTTCACGAAAAACTGTTTTTT	CATSEVTGDFHEKLFF
TRBJ2-1	.	.	TRBV5-1	TGCGCCAGCAGCTCCTCAGGTTCAATCTACAATGAGCAGTTCTTC	CASSSSGSIYNEQFF
TRBJ2-4	.	.	TRBV19	TGTGCCAGTAGTATAGGGCCCCTCCTAGCCAAAAACATTCAGTACTTC	CASSIGPLLAKNIQYF
TRBJ1-2	.	.	TRBV2	TGTGCCAGCAGTGAAAGTACAGGTGCCATGGGTGGCTACACCTTC	CASSESTGAMGGYTF